These 23 T cell receptor beta chains originate from one sample sequenced in a study of cytomegalovirus exposure and HLA in healthy donors. Use of 60 Vbeta and 13 Jbeta primers characterized the PCR. TCRdb keeps only in-frame clones here, not all; method: immunoSEQ multiplex PCR. The data show 160,000 or so clones, 81% seen once. Sample: PBMCs. The receptors stem from a man aged 50 to 59 in good health and CMV-seropositive.

A remark on this clone: This same CDR3 is encoded by further DNA sequences in the sample. The chain employs TRBV28 and TRBJ1-3; D may be TRBD1 (5 bases). V shed 2 bases and J shed 4 bases, with 9 bases lying between them. CDR1 MDHEN and CDR2 SYDVKM come from the germline V gene. The CDR3 spans 14 residues. The DNA of the CDR3 is TGTGCCAGCAGTTTAGGCGGGGCCGGAAACACCATATATTTT. The encoded protein is CASSLGGAGNTIYF.

This sequence joins TRBV11-1 and TRBJ2-3; 7 positions agree with TRBD2. Germline CDR1 SGHAT, CDR2 FQDESV (reference sequence). The CDR3 has 17 residues. The trim removed 5 bases at V and 0 bases at J, leaving 11 bases unmatched. This CDR3 is CASSRPGSGASTDTQYF. CDR3 DNA: TGTGCCAGCAGCCGCCCGGGGAGCGGGGCTAGCACAGATACGCAGTATTTT.

V is TRBV6-5 and J is TRBJ2-7, with 7 bases fitting TRBD2. Per germline, CDR1 MNHEY and CDR2 SVGAGI. CDR3 length equals 14 residues. Losses at the gene ends were 6 bases for V and 4 bases for J; bases not matched to a gene: 9. CDR3 bases: TGTGCCAGCAGCCCCGGAGCGGGATCTTACGAGCAGTACTTC. This translates into CASSPGAGSYEQYF.

The rearrangement links TRBV4-2 to TRBJ2-3; D unresolved. This CDR3 contains 16 residues. Germline lookup yields CDR1 LGHNA and CDR2 YNFKEQ. V dropped 4 bases and J dropped 2 bases, with 16 bases sitting between them. In DNA, the CDR3 is TGTGCCAGCAGCCTATCATTCGGAGTATCCACAGATACGCAGTATTTT. This gives the protein CASSLSFGVSTDTQYF.

The gene calls are TRBV28 and TRBJ1-5, with D perhaps TRBD1 (5 bases). Germline CDR1 MDHEN, CDR2 SYDVKM. The CDR3 is made up of 13 amino acids. Trimming left V 6 bases short and J 5 bases short, with 11 bases between. CDR3 in DNA: TGTGCCAGCAGCCGCGGGGCGTATCAGCCCCAGCATTTT. Protein sequence: CASSRGAYQPQHF.

The chain joins TRBV5-6 to TRBJ1-5, with D hard to call. This CDR3 is built from 13 residues. The V end was cut by 4 bases, the J end by 9 bases, with 14 bases between. Germline V gene sequence: CDR1 SGHDT, CDR2 YYEEEE. CDR3 region: CASSPAPGRPQHF. The CDR3 DNA reads TGTGCCAGCAGCCCCGCCCCGGGTAGGCCCCAGCATTTT.

The chain combines TRBV6-5 with TRBJ2-5; 8 bases align to TRBD1. Germline assignment: CDR1 MNHEY and CDR2 SVGAGI. V lost 2 bases, J lost 2 bases, and 1 base stayed unmatched. The CDR3 covers 14 residues. CDR3: CASSYDRGQETQYF. The DNA of the CDR3 is TGTGCCAGCAGTTACGACAGGGGTCAAGAGACCCAGTACTTC.

This chain uses TRBV2 with TRBJ2-1; 7 nucleotides match TRBD2. Unmatched junction bases numbered 4, after V lost 5 bases and J lost 0 bases. The germline V gene encodes CDR1 SNHLY and CDR2 FYNNEI. CDR3 length: 15 residues. Here the CDR3 reads CASSRLAVSYNEQFF. The CDR3 nucleotides are TGTGCCAGCAGTCGACTAGCCGTCTCCTACAATGAGCAGTTCTTC.

This chain uses TRBV5-5 with TRBJ1-4, with 7 bases identical to TRBD1. The germline gives CDR1 SGHKS, CDR2 YYEKEE (reference sequence). This CDR3 spans 12 amino acids. J was trimmed by 10 bases and V by 5 bases; bases with no gene match: 5. The CDR3 here is CASRPQGGKLFF. The CDR3 nucleotides are TGTGCCAGCAGACCCCAGGGGGGAAAACTGTTTTTT.

V usage is TRBV5-5 and J usage is TRBJ2-7; no firm D call. Looked up from germline, CDR1 is SGHKS and CDR2 is YYEKEE (reference sequence). V was trimmed by 6 bases and J by 0 bases, leaving 13 bases between them. The CDR3 spans 14 residues. CDR3 region: CASTPVSSSYEQYF. In DNA form, the CDR3 reads TGTGCCAGCACCCCCGTTTCGAGCTCCTACGAGCAGTACTTC.

This clone was detected only a few times. This chain's CDR3 is CASRGQGYTEAFF. The CDR3 coding sequence is TGCGCCAGCAGGGGACAGGGCTATACTGAAGCTTTCTTT. The chain employs TRBV5-1 and TRBJ1-1; 9 bases are a match to TRBD1. Trimming took 5 bases from V and 5 from J; bases not matched to a gene: 4. The germline V gene has CDR1 SGHRS and CDR2 YFSETQ. The CDR3 is made up of 13 amino acids.

The J gene is TRBJ2-7, the V gene TRBV28, with D perhaps TRBD1 (6 bases). Germline V gene lookup returns CDR1 MDHEN and CDR2 SYDVKM. CDR3 length: 16 residues. With 4 bases removed from V and 4 bases from J, the gap between germline ends came to 20 bases. DNA for the CDR3: TGTGCCAGCAGTTCTTTCCCGCGGACGAGGGGGTACGAGCAGTACTTC. It translates to CASSSFPRTRGYEQYF.

The chain is built from TRBV18 and TRBJ2-1, with 16 bases fitting TRBD2. The CDR3 extends over 19 amino acids. The V and J ends lost 3 bases and 0 bases, in that order; junction bases with no gene match: 5. Germline CDR1 is KGHSH and CDR2 is LQKENI. DNA for the CDR3: TGTGCCAGCTCACCGGGACTAGCGGGAGGGGGGAGCTCCTACAATGAGCAGTTCTTC. It yields the protein CASSPGLAGGGSSYNEQFF. The whole variable domain, remainder taken from reference TRBV18 and TRBJ2-1, is NAGVMQNPRHLVRRRGQEARLRCSPMKGHSHVYWYRQLPEEGLKFMVYLQKENIIDESGMPKERFSAEFPKEGPSILRIQQVVRGDSAAYFCASSPGLAGGGSSYNEQFFGPGTRLTVL.

The chain combines TRBV5-4 with TRBJ1-1; D possibly corresponds to TRBD1 (6 bases). Trimming left V 4 bases short and J 1 base short, with 11 bases between. This CDR3 comprises 14 residues. The germline gives CDR1 SGHNT, CDR2 YYREEE (reference sequence). Here the CDR3 DNA reads TGTGCCAGCAGCCTCAGGGGACAGAACACTGAAGCTTTCTTT. Protein: CASSLRGQNTEAFF.

This sequence joins TRBV28 and TRBJ1-2, with D possibly being TRBD1 (5 bases). Germline CDR1 is MDHEN and CDR2 is SYDVKM. The CDR3 runs to 15 residues. Trimming removed 7 bases at V and 0 bases at J, with 15 bases between. The CDR3 sequence is CASNPTGLANYGYTF. The CDR3 DNA reads TGTGCCAGCAACCCCACAGGCTTAGCTAACTATGGCTACACCTTC.

The rearrangement uses TRBV5-4 and TRBJ2-5, with TRBD2 identical over 7 bases. Trimming at V came to 1 base and at J to 3 bases, leaving 3 bases not matched to a gene. The CDR3 spans 14 residues. Germline V gene data show CDR1 as SGHNT and CDR2 as YYREEE (reference sequence). CDR3 amino acids: CASSLPGREETQYF. DNA of the CDR3: TGTGCCAGCAGCTTGCCAGGGAGGGAAGAGACCCAGTACTTC.

The chain employs TRBV9 and TRBJ1-3, with no clear D. Germline assignment: CDR1 SGDLS and CDR2 YYNGEE. The V end was cut by 0 bases, the J end by 4 bases, with 11 bases between. The CDR3 has 15 residues. DNA for the CDR3: TGTGCCAGCAGCGTAGCTTCGGGGTCCGGAAACACCATATATTTT. Translated: CASSVASGSGNTIYF.

The rearrangement links TRBV5-6 to TRBJ1-3; 9 bases map to TRBD1. Germline trimming cut 4 bases from V and 4 bases from J; bases unmatched to any gene: 9. Germline loops: CDR1 SGHDT, CDR2 YYEEEE. The CDR3 totals 16 residues. CDR3 sequence reads: CASSLRTGVGGNTIYF. The CDR3 DNA sequence: TGTGCCAGCAGCCTAAGGACAGGGGTAGGCGGAAACACCATATATTTT.

The chain uses TRBV2 and TRBJ1-5, with D possibly TRBD1 on 5 matching bases. Looked up from germline, CDR1 is SNHLY and CDR2 is FYNNEI. This CDR3 is 18 amino acids long. V dropped 6 bases and J dropped 0 bases, with 21 bases sitting between them. CDR3 protein: CASRPYLPTENSNQPQHF. The DNA for the CDR3 is TGTGCCAGCAGACCCTACTTACCGACAGAAAATAGCAATCAGCCCCAGCATTTT.

V usage is TRBV7-6 and J usage is TRBJ2-3; 8 positions agree with TRBD2. There are 16 residues in the CDR3. Trimming cost V 5 bases and J 1 base; bases outside gene matches: 8. Germline V gene data show CDR1 as SGHVS and CDR2 as FNYEAQ. The chain's CDR3 is CASSRLGLAGTDTQYF. The CDR3 bases are TGTGCCAGCAGCCGGCTCGGACTAGCCGGCACAGATACGCAGTATTTT.

The rearrangement uses TRBV2 and TRBJ2-5, with D uncertain. The CDR3 has 10 amino acids. Germline CDR1 SNHLY, CDR2 FYNNEI. Trimming took off 11 bases at V and 5 bases at J, with 9 bases between the two ends. The CDR3 nucleotides read TGTGCCTCCCGTTTGGAGACCCAGTACTTC. Its translation: CASRLETQYF.

V is TRBV7-8 and J is TRBJ1-1; 7 nucleotides match TRBD1. V shed 5 bases, J shed 8 bases, and the junction held 5 bases outside the gene matches. Germline assignment: CDR1 SGHVS and CDR2 FQNEAQ. The CDR3 totals 12 residues. The CDR3 nucleotides read TGTGCCAGCAGCCCGGGACAGCACGAAGCTTTCTTT. This translates into CASSPGQHEAFF.

This clone occurred a few times. The chain joins TRBV6-1 to TRBJ2-1, with D maybe TRBD2 (7 bases). The germline V and J ends were trimmed by 4 bases and 4 bases, with 11 bases remaining between them. The CDR3 has 14 residues. The germline V gene encodes CDR1 MNHNS and CDR2 SASEGT. The CDR3 loop is CASSGAGAYNEQFF. DNA for the CDR3: TGTGCCAGCAGTGGCGCGGGGGCTTACAATGAGCAGTTCTTC.